This T cell receptor beta chain was captured in a study of T-cell reconstitution after alpha-beta-depleted transplantation in children. A library of TCRbeta sequences, prepared with unique molecular identifiers, was generated. TCRdb used MiXCR to reprocess the PCR reads, holding one entry per CDR3 protein. Of hundreds of thousands of distinct CDR3 sequences listed, 16% were seen once; the top ten hold around 0.96%. This CDR3 is built from 13 residues. Germline V lookup: CDR1 DFQATT, CDR2 SNEGSKA (reference sequence). The V end was cut by 3 bases, the J end by 6 bases, with 15 bases between. The sequencing used PBMCs from the stem cell graft donor, collected from the stem cell graft. This sequence originates from a human donor who donated a stem cell graft to a child with acute myeloid leukemia. The chain uses TRBV20-1 and TRBJ2-7; maybe TRBD2 (5 bases). CDR3 amino acids: CSASTYGVGEQYV. CDR3 bases: TGCAGTGCTAGTACCTACGGGGTAGGCGAGCAGTACGTC.